This TCR beta chain was captured by sequencing in a study of siplizumab effects on memory and regulatory T cells. Study results and limitations: Apparently more diverse than memory cells, naive T cells also seemed major alloresponse contributors. Controls had more than 25% Treg-derived mappable alloreactive CD4+ clones on average, versus around 64% with siplizumab. Siplizumab produced a significant drop in alloreactive sequences attributable to unstimulated CD4+ memory cells.

Approximately 10^5 TCR templates were measured in each sample. Method: immunoSEQ multiplex PCR; TCRdb's copy keeps in-frame clones and lacks some. The table includes around 110,000 clones, roughly 94% detected once. Notes on this clone: As yet, its antigen is unknown.

Unmatched junction bases numbered 7, after V lost 4 bases and J lost 5 bases. The CDR3 contains 14 residues. Germline V CDR1 and CDR2: SGHNT, YYREEE (reference sequence). What was sequenced was non-Treg CD4+ T cells sorted from blood. V usage is TRBV5-4 and J usage is TRBJ2-7; TRBD2 aligns across 9 bases. The receptor was derived from a human donor in good health. This chain's CDR3 is CASSDPSGTNEQYF. The CDR3 coding sequence is TGTGCCAGCAGCGACCCTAGCGGGACCAACGAGCAGTACTTC.